These T cell receptor beta chains were read from a single sample in a study of chemoradiotherapy in HPV16-positive cancers. Here immunoSEQ multiplex PCR was the method, and the copy in TCRdb shows in-frame clones only, minus some. The table lists several thousand clones, nearly 80% of them singletons. The specimen was obtained from a patient who underwent chemoradiotherapy. These receptors were taken from a human donor with HPV-associated anogenital cancer. Both conserved end residues are part of each CDR3. A D gene is named only where the DNA matches it firmly. Not every row has a clone size; where given, it reads once, few, many or a size class.

length | size | J | V | D | CDR3 | DNA
13 | NA | TRBJ1-3 | TRBV6-5 | NA | CASSSSRGNTIYF | TGTGCCAGCAGTTCGAGTCGAGGAAACACCATATATTTT
19 | NA | TRBJ2-6 | TRBV5-1 | TRBD1 | CASSPRDRGLSSGANVLTF | TGCGCCAGCAGCCCCCGGGACAGGGGCCTTAGCTCTGGGGCCAACGTCCTGACTTTC
15 | once | TRBJ2-7 | TRBV7-2 | TRBD1 | CASSFDRGTAYEQYF | TGTGCCAGCAGCTTTGACAGGGGAACGGCCTACGAGCAGTACTTC
14 | NA | TRBJ1-5 | TRBV6-5 | NA | CASSYSKGSQPQHF | TGTGCCAGCAGTTACTCGAAAGGGAGCCAGCCCCAGCATTTT
15 | NA | TRBJ1-5 | TRBV9 | NA | CASSVGEISNQPQHF | TGTGCCAGCAGCGTAGGGGAGATTAGCAATCAGCCCCAGCATTTT
12 | once | TRBJ1-2 | TRBV7-2 | NA | CASSPGDYGYTF | TGTGCCAGCAGTCCCGGGGACTATGGCTACACCTTC
15 | few | TRBJ2-7 | TRBV18 | TRBD2 | CASSPQSGTTYEQYF | TGTGCCAGCTCACCACAAAGCGGGACCACCTACGAGCAGTACTTC
17 | NA | TRBJ2-6 | TRBV7-2 | TRBD1 | CASSSQGATSGANVLTF | TGTGCCAGCAGCTCCCAGGGGGCGACCTCTGGGGCCAACGTCCTGACTTTC
15 | NA | TRBJ2-1 | TRBV2 | NA | CASSDGTGPPYEQFF | TGTGCCAGCAGTGATGGCACAGGGCCCCCCTATGAGCAGTTCTTC
12 | NA | TRBJ1-2 | TRBV6-1 | NA | CASSTYLGSYTF | TGTGCCAGCAGCACTTATCTGGGGAGCTACACCTTC
13 | NA | TRBJ1-2 | TRBV7-2 | NA | CASSPSGSYGYTF | TGTGCCAGCAGCCCCAGCGGGTCCTATGGCTACACCTTC
12 | NA | TRBJ2-7 | TRBV11-2 | NA | CASSRGGGEQYF | TGTGCCAGCAGCCGAGGTGGGGGTGAGCAGTACTTC
16 | few | TRBJ2-2 | TRBV5-1 | NA | CASSLAAGPSTGELFF | TGCGCCAGCAGCTTGGCCGCGGGACCGTCCACCGGGGAGCTGTTTTTT
15 | NA | TRBJ2-2 | TRBV30 | NA | CAWSTTRTFTGELFF | TGTGCCTGGAGCACTACCCGAACGTTTACCGGGGAGCTGTTTTTT
14 | few | TRBJ1-2 | TRBV7-2 | NA | CASSLDRANYGYTF | TGTGCCAGCAGCTTAGACAGAGCTAACTATGGCTACACCTTC
13 | NA | TRBJ2-7 | TRBV28 | TRBD1 | CASSRGQGYEQYF | TGTGCCAGCAGTAGGGGACAGGGTTACGAGCAGTACTTC
12 | NA | TRBJ2-7 | TRBV28 | TRBD1 | CATGTGLYEQYF | TGTGCTACCGGGACAGGGCTATACGAGCAGTACTTC
14 | NA | TRBJ1-4 | TRBV18 | NA | CASSPRQDGEKLFF | TGTGCCAGCTCACCGAGACAGGACGGCGAAAAACTGTTTTTT
13 | NA | TRBJ1-1 | TRBV28 | NA | CASLEFGNTEAFF | TGTGCCAGCTTGGAGTTTGGGAACACTGAAGCTTTCTTT
13 | few | TRBJ1-1 | TRBV7-8 | NA | CASSPMMNTEAFF | TGTGCCAGCAGCCCTATGATGAACACTGAAGCTTTCTTT
13 | few | TRBJ1-1 | TRBV6-4 | NA | CASSAETGTRAFF | TGTGCCAGCAGTGCGGAAACAGGGACGCGGGCTTTCTTT
12 | NA | TRBJ1-2 | TRBV18 | NA | CASSTSQYGYTF | TGTGCCAGCTCAACCTCTCAATATGGCTACACCTTC
11 | NA | TRBJ1-2 | TRBV30 | NA | CASSFASGYTF | TGTGCCTCTTCGTTCGCGTCGGGTTACACCTTC
12 | NA | TRBJ1-6 | TRBV28 | NA | CASTPSSGSLHF | TGTGCCAGCACTCCCTCCTCAGGTTCCCTCCACTTT
13 | NA | TRBJ2-2 | TRBV7-3 | NA | CASSGGATGELFF | TGTGCCAGCAGCGGGGGGGCCACCGGGGAGCTGTTTTTT
12 | NA | TRBJ1-2 | TRBV2 | NA | CASKVTNYGYTF | TGTGCCAGCAAGGTCACTAACTATGGCTACACCTTC
13 | NA | TRBJ2-7 | TRBV19 | NA | CASSNLRDSEQYF | TGTGCCAGTAGTAATCTGCGGGACAGCGAGCAGTACTTC
16 | NA | TRBJ2-1 | TRBV7-9 | NA | CASSPGLGHSYNEQFF | TGTGCCAGCAGCCCAGGACTCGGTCACTCCTACAATGAGCAGTTCTTC
17 | NA | TRBJ1-1 | TRBV5-6 | NA | CASSPGTDWVADTEAFF | TGTGCCAGCAGCCCAGGAACAGACTGGGTGGCAGACACTGAAGCTTTCTTT
14 | NA | TRBJ1-5 | TRBV7-8 | TRBD1 | CASSSGQLEQPQHF | TGTGCCAGCAGCTCGGGACAGTTGGAACAGCCCCAGCATTTT
16 | NA | TRBJ1-5 | TRBV28 | TRBD1 | CASSSSQGIGNQPQHF | TGTGCCAGCAGTTCCTCACAGGGGATAGGCAATCAGCCCCAGCATTTT
11 | NA | TRBJ2-5 | TRBV30 | NA | CAWRDRETQYF | TGTGCCTGGAGGGACAGAGAGACCCAGTACTTC
16 | NA | TRBJ1-5 | TRBV19 | NA | CASSIGIGRGSEPQHF | TGTGCCAGTAGTATAGGGATTGGTAGGGGCTCGGAGCCCCAGCATTTT
15 | few | TRBJ1-1 | TRBV5-1 | NA | CASSLAAGMNTEAFF | TGCGCCAGCAGCTTGGCCGCAGGGATGAACACTGAAGCTTTCTTT
15 | NA | TRBJ1-1 | TRBV6-1 | TRBD1 | CASSWTGRVDTEAFF | TGTGCCAGCTCGTGGACAGGGAGGGTCGACACTGAAGCTTTCTTT
13 | NA | TRBJ2-7 | TRBV19 | NA | CASSMAGMGEQYF | TGTGCCAGTAGTATGGCGGGGATGGGGGAGCAGTACTTC
11 | NA | TRBJ1-1 | TRBV5-1 | NA | CASSTNTEAFF | TGCGCCAGCAGCACGAACACTGAAGCTTTCTTT
11 | few | TRBJ2-7 | TRBV5-6 | NA | CASSSSYEQYF | TGTGCCAGCAGCTCCTCCTACGAGCAGTACTTC
15 | NA | TRBJ2-7 | TRBV7-2 | NA | CASSPILGGRYEQYF | TGTGCCAGCAGCCCTATCCTAGGAGGGAGGTACGAGCAGTACTTC
13 | NA | TRBJ1-2 | TRBV7-9 | TRBD1 | CASSFPGQYGYTF | TGTGCCAGCAGCTTCCCGGGACAGTATGGCTACACCTTC